This TCR beta chain emerged from a study of blood T cell repertoires in COVID-19. Across the whole study: From T cells, B-cell-depleted T cells, or PBMCs came the material, which was cDNA or gDNA.

V gave up 7 bases and J gave up 1 base; unmatched junction bases: 8. This CDR3 region has 16 residues. Germline loops: CDR1 KGHDR, CDR2 SFDVKD. In the original analysis: Quantification of nucleated cells was approximated via reference gene primer amplification. Here immunoSEQ multiplex PCR was the method, and the copy in TCRdb shows in-frame clones only, minus some. Clone size and V and J calls were adopted from that table, with D and trimming inferred from the DNA. The data contain 250,000 to 350,000 clones, about four fifths of them singletons. The clonotype comes from a woman aged 45-60 years with acute or convalescent COVID-19. The chain recombines TRBV24-1 with TRBJ2-1; 8 bases are a match to TRBD1. The sample was peripheral blood. CDR3: CATSDHRTGSYNEQFF. In nucleotides, the CDR3 is TGTGCCACCAGCGACCATAGGACAGGGTCCTACAATGAGCAGTTCTTC.